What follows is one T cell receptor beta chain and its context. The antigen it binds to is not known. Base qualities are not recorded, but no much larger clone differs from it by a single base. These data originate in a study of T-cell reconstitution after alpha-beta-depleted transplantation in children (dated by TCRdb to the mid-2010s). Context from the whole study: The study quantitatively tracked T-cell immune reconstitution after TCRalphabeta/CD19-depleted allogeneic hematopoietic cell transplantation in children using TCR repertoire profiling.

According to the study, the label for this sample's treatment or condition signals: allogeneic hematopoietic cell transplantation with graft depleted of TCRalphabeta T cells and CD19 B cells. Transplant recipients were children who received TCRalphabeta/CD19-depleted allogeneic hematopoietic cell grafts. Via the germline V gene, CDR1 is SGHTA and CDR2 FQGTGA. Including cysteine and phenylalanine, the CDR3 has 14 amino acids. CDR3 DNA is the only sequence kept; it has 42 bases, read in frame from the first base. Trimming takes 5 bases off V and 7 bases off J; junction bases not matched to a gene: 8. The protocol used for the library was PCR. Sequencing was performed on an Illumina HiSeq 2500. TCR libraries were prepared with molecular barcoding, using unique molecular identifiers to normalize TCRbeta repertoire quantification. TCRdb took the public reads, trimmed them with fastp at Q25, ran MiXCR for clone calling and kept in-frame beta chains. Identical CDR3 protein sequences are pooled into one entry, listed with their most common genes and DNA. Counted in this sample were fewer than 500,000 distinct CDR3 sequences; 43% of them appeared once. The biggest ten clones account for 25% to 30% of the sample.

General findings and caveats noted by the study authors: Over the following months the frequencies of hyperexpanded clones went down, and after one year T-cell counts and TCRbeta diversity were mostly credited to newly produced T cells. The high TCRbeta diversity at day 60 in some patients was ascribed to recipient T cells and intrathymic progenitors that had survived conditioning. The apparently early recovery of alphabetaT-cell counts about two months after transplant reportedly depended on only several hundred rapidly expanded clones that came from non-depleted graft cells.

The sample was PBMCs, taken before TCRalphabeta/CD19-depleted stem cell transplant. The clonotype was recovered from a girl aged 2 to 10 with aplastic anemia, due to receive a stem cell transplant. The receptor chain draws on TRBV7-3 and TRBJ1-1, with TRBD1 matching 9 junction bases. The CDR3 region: CASSRSGTGREAFF. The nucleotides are TGTGCCAGCAGCCGATCAGGGACAGGGCGTGAAGCTTTCTTT.